One and the same sample provided the 9 T cell receptor beta chains below, sequenced in a study of blood T cell repertoires in COVID-19. Libraries were prepared by immunoSEQ multiplex PCR; TCRdb keeps only in-frame clonotypes and omits some of them. The sample consists of roughly 220,000 clones, 70% to 85% of them appearing once. The sequencing sample was made of peripheral blood. These receptors all come from a woman between 35 and 50 years old who had recovered from COVID-19.

V is TRBV30 and J is TRBJ2-7; 7 bases map to TRBD1. This CDR3 contains 13 residues. With 4 bases clipped from V and 7 bases from J, the junction kept 10 bases outside the gene matches. Germline-derived CDR1 and CDR2 are GTSNPN and SVGIG (reference sequence). CDR3 bases: TGTGCCTGGACCAAACAGGGGCACGGGGAGCAGTACTTC. Amino acids: CAWTKQGHGEQYF.

The chain carries TRBV9 and TRBJ1-1; D is unclear. CDR1 is SGDLS and CDR2 is YYNGEE in the germline V gene. The CDR3 sequence is 15 residues long. Trimming removed 1 base at V and 1 base at J, with 11 bases between. Here the CDR3 reads CASSVSLLPNTEAFF. The CDR3 DNA reads as TGTGCCAGCAGCGTAAGTCTCCTACCGAACACTGAAGCTTTCTTT.

The chain combines TRBV19 with TRBJ1-5; D remains unclear. This CDR3 is 14 amino acids long. CDR1 and CDR2 (germline): LNHDA, SQIVND (reference sequence). The germline V and J ends were trimmed by 2 bases and 2 bases, with 7 bases remaining between them. Here the CDR3 DNA reads TGTGCCAGTAGTATAACCAGTGGCAATCAGCCCCAGCATTTT. This gives the protein CASSITSGNQPQHF. The variable domain in full, completed from reference TRBV19 and TRBJ1-5, reads DGGITQSPKYLFRKEGQNVTLSCEQNLNHDAMYWYRQDPGQGLRLIYYSQIVNDFQKGDIAEGYSVSREKKESFPLTVTSAQKNPTAFYLCASSITSGNQPQHFGDGTRLSIL.

In this sample, this clone turned up a few times. V gene TRBV2 combines with J gene TRBJ1-6, with D tentatively TRBD1 (6 bases). Germline V CDR1 and CDR2: SNHLY, FYNNEI. Trimming stripped 5 bases from V and 6 bases from J, with 20 bases between. The CDR3 runs to 17 residues. CDR3 nucleotide sequence: TGTGCCAGCAGTTTCTACATGGGGGCCCCGACTAATTCACCCCTCCACTTT. Protein product: CASSFYMGAPTNSPLHF.

CDR3 coding DNA: TGTGCCAGCAGCTTAGGGGCAGCTCAGGGTAGTGGAGAGACCCAGTACTTC. Translating it yields CASSLGAAQGSGETQYF. The rearrangement joins TRBV7-6 to TRBJ2-5; tentative D call: TRBD1 (5 bases). The CDR3 loop spans 17 amino acids. From germline, CDR1 is SGHVS and CDR2 FNYEAQ. V was clipped by 1 base and J by 4 bases, with 19 bases between them.

The chain joins TRBV21-1 to TRBJ1-2; the D call TRBD1 from the table was never checked on the DNA. TRBV21-1 is termed a pseudogene. The CDR3 consists of 14 residues. This CDR3 is CASSKAQGCYGYTF. CDR3 in DNA: TGTGCCAGCAGCAAAGCGCAGGGGTGTTATGGCTACACCTTC.

V gene TRBV28 combines with J gene TRBJ1-2; the D gene is possibly TRBD1 (5 bases). V gave up 3 bases and J gave up 5 bases, with 19 bases separating them. CDR1 MDHEN and CDR2 SYDVKM come from the germline V gene. The CDR3 is 16 residues long. The CDR3 DNA sequence: TGTGCCAGCAGTTTTGGGGGGTCGTTGGTAAAGTATGGCTACACCTTC. It codes for CASSFGGSLVKYGYTF.

The gene calls are TRBV9 and TRBJ1-6, with D possibly matching TRBD1 (6 bases). This CDR3 has 17 amino acids. V lost 5 bases to trimming and J lost 7 bases, with 22 bases between them. Germline V lookup: CDR1 SGDLS, CDR2 YYNGEE. CDR3: CASRLIVGGGGNSPLHF. The CDR3 bases are TGTGCCAGCAGGCTTATAGTGGGTGGGGGCGGAAATTCACCCCTCCACTTT.

The chain has TRBV3-1 (or the pseudogene TRBV3-2) and TRBJ1-1; possible D gene TRBD1, 6 bases. CDR3 length: 15 amino acids. Trimming took off 0 bases at V and 5 bases at J, with 13 bases between the two ends. Looked up from germline, CDR1 is LGHDT and CDR2 is YNNKEL (reference sequence). Here the CDR3 reads CASSQDEGDWTEAFF. CDR3 nucleotides: TGTGCCAGCAGCCAAGATGAGGGGGATTGGACTGAAGCTTTCTTT.